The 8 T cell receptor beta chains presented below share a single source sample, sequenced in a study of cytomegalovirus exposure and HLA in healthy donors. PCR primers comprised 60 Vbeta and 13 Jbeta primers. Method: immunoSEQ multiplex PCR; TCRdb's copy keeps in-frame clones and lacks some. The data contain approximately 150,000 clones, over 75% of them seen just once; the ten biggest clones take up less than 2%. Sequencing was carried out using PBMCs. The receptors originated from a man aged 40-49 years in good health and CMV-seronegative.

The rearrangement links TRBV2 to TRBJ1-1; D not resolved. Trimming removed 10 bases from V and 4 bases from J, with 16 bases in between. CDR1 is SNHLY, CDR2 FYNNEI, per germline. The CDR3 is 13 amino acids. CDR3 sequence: CAIKVLEVTEAFF. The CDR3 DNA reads TGTGCCATCAAGGTCCTTGAGGTCACTGAAGCTTTCTTT.

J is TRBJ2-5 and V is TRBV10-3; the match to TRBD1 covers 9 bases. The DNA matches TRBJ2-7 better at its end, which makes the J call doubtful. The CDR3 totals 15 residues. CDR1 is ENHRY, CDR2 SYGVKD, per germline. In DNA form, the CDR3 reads TGTGCCATCAGTGAGTCGGGGACAGGGTCCTACGAGCAGTACTTC. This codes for CAISESGTGSYEQYF.

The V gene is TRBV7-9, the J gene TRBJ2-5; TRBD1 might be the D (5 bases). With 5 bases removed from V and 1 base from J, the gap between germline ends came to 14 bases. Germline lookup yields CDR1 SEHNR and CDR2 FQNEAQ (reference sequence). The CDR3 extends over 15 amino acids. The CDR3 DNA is TGTGCCAGCAGCCCTCGAGACAGCACCCAAGAGACCCAGTACTTC. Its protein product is CASSPRDSTQETQYF. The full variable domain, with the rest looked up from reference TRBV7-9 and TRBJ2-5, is DTGVSQNPRHKITKRGQNVTFRCDPISEHNRLYWYRQTLGQGPEFLTYFQNEAQLEKSRLLSDRFSAERPKGSFSTLEIQRTEQGDSAMYLCASSPRDSTQETQYFGPGTRLLVL.

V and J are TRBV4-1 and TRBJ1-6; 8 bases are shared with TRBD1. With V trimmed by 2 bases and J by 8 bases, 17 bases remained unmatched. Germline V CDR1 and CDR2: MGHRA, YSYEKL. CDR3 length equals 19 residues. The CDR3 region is CASSQRTGYELSEDSPLHF. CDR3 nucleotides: TGCGCCAGCAGCCAAAGGACAGGGTATGAGCTTTCAGAGGATTCACCCCTCCACTTT.

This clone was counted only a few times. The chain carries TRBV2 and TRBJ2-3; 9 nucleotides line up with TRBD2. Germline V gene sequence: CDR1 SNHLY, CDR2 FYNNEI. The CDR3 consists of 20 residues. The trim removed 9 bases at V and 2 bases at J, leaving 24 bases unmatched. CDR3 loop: CASGDAEVMRLAAPTDTQYF. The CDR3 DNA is TGTGCCAGTGGGGACGCAGAAGTGATGAGACTAGCGGCCCCCACAGATACGCAGTATTTT. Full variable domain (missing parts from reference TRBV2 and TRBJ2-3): EPEVTQTPSHQVTQMGQEVILRCVPISNHLYFYWYRQILGQKVEFLVSFYNNEISEKSEIFDDQFSVERPDGSNFTLKIRSTKLEDSAMYFCASGDAEVMRLAAPTDTQYFGPGTRLTVL.

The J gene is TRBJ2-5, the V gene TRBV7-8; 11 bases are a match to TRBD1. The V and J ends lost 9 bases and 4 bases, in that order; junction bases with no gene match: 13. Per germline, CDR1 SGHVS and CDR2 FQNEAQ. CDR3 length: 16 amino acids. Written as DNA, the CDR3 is TGTGCCAGTTTACGAGCGGGTGGACAGGGGGCAGAGACCCAGTACTTC. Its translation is CASLRAGGQGAETQYF.

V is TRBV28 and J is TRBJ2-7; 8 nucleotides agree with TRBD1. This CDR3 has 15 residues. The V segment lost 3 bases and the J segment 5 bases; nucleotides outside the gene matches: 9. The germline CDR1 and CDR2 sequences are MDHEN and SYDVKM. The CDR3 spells CASSFGDRRLNEQYF. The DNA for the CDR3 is TGTGCCAGCAGTTTCGGGGACAGGAGGCTCAACGAGCAGTACTTC.

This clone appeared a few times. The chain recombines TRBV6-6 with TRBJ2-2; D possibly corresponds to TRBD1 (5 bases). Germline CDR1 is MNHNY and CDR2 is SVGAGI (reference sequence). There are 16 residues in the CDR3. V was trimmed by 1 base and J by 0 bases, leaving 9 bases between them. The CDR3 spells CASSYWGGANTGELFF. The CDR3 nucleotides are TGTGCCAGCAGTTACTGGGGCGGAGCGAACACCGGGGAGCTGTTTTTT.